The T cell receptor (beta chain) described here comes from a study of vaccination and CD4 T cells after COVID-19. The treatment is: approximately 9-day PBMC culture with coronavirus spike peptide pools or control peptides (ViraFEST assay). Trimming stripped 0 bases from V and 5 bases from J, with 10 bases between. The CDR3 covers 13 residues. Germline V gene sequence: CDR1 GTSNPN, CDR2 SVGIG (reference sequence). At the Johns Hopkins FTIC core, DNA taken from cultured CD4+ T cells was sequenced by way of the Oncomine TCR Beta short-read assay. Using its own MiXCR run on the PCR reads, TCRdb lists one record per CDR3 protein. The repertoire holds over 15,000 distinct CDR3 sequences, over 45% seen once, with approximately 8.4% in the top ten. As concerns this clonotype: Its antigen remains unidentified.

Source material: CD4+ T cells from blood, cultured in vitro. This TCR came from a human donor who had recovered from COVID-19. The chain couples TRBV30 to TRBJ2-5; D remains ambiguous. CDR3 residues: CAWSVPPPETQYF. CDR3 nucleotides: TGTGCCTGGAGTGTACCCCCCCCCGAGACCCAGTACTTC.